The 24 T cell receptor beta chains given below trace back to one sample, sequenced in a study of T cell responses to AZD1222 COVID-19 vaccine. The method was immunoSEQ multiplex PCR; TCRdb's version includes in-frame clones alone and lacks a portion of them. The sample shows some 100,000 clones, about nine tenths of them seen only once. The starting material was peripheral blood, obtained on day 0 of AZD1222 vaccination. These receptors were taken from an adult in good health.

The rearrangement links TRBV11-2 to TRBJ2-3; D is perhaps TRBD2 (5 bases). CDR1 is SGHAT, CDR2 FQNNGV, per germline. Trimming removed 3 bases from V and 2 bases from J, with 9 bases in between. This CDR3 contains 14 residues. The CDR3 nucleotides are TGTGCCAGCAGCTTCCGGGAAATCACAGATACGCAGTATTTT. Protein product: CASSFREITDTQYF.

This chain links TRBV7-2 with TRBJ1-1; 8 bases align to TRBD1. V lost 1 base and J lost 3; bases outside the gene matches: 7. This CDR3 comprises 16 residues. Germline assignment: CDR1 SGHTA and CDR2 FQGNSA. For the CDR3, the DNA is TGTGCCAGCAGCTTAGAAAATCTCAGGGGGCACACTGAAGCTTTCTTT. Amino acid sequence: CASSLENLRGHTEAFF.

V gene TRBV30 combines with J gene TRBJ1-6; weak D call: TRBD1 (6 bases). Looked up from germline, CDR1 is GTSNPN and CDR2 is SVGIG (reference sequence). The germline V and J ends were trimmed by 4 bases and 8 bases, with 15 bases remaining between them. CDR3 length equals 14 residues. CDR3 amino acids: CAWTHTGFDSPLHF. CDR3 bases: TGTGCCTGGACTCATACAGGGTTCGATTCACCCCTCCACTTT.

This chain links TRBV7-9 with TRBJ2-3; no clear D gene. Germline V CDR1 and CDR2: SEHNR, FQNEAQ (reference sequence). This CDR3 comprises 18 residues. V was clipped by 1 base and J by 0 bases, with 17 bases between them. CDR3 loop: CASSLGAGHGGSTDTQYF. The CDR3 nucleotides read TGTGCCAGCAGCTTAGGGGCTGGGCACGGCGGAAGCACAGATACGCAGTATTTT.

The V call is TRBV10-2, the J call TRBJ1-1; tentatively, D is TRBD1 (5 bases). Germline CDR1 reads WSHSY; CDR2 reads SAAADI. CDR3 length equals 15 residues. Trimming left V 5 bases short and J 2 bases short, with 15 bases between. CDR3 nucleotides: TGCGCCAGCAGTTCTTGGGAGGGGCCAAACACTGAAGCTTTCTTT. It yields the protein CASSSWEGPNTEAFF.

This chain uses TRBV6-5 with TRBJ1-6; D gene unclear. The CDR3 spans 13 residues. V was trimmed by 0 bases and J by 14 bases, leaving 11 bases between them. From germline, CDR1 is MNHEY and CDR2 SVGAGI. CDR3 DNA sequence: TGTGCCAGCAGTTACTCTGGCTTTGTAGCCCTCCACTTT. Amino acids: CASSYSGFVALHF.

CDR3 region: CASSPLTGPGDTIYF. The CDR3 DNA reads TGTGCCAGCAGCCCCTTGACGGGACCAGGAGACACCATATATTTT. V usage is TRBV14 and J usage is TRBJ1-3, with D possibly being TRBD1 (5 bases). CDR3 length: 15 residues. Germline V gene sequence: CDR1 SGHDN, CDR2 FVKESK. Trimming pared 4 bases from V and 8 bases from J, leaving 18 bases between.

V usage is TRBV6-6 and J usage is TRBJ2-5, with 9 nucleotides matching TRBD1. Unmatched junction bases numbered 2, after V lost 0 bases and J lost 6 bases. This CDR3 has 14 residues. Germline V gene data show CDR1 as MNHNY and CDR2 as SVGAGI (reference sequence). The CDR3 nucleotides are TGTGCCAGCAGTTACTCGGGACAGGGTCAGACCCAGTACTTC. This gives the protein CASSYSGQGQTQYF.

V usage is TRBV30 and J usage is TRBJ1-1; no reliable D call. Trimming removed 3 bases from V and 8 bases from J, with 7 bases in between. This CDR3 has 10 residues. Germline V gives CDR1 GTSNPN, CDR2 SVGIG (reference sequence). This CDR3 reads CAWRRSEAFF. The CDR3 nucleotides read TGTGCCTGGAGGAGGTCCGAAGCTTTCTTT.

V and J are TRBV10-3 and TRBJ1-1; a weak D match, TRBD1 (5 bases). The CDR3 runs to 15 residues. Trimming took 0 bases from V and 2 from J, leaving 10 bases between them. Germline values: CDR1 ENHRY, CDR2 SYGVKD. CDR3 region: CAISESTGGNTEAFF. CDR3 nucleotide sequence: TGTGCCATCAGTGAGTCAACGGGGGGTAACACTGAAGCTTTCTTT.

V and J are TRBV5-1 and TRBJ2-3; D unresolved. V lost 0 bases and J 8 bases, leaving 7 bases between the germline ends. CDR1 is SGHRS, CDR2 YFSETQ, per germline. The CDR3 spans 12 residues. In DNA form, the CDR3 reads TGCGCCAGCAGCTTGGTTTCGGGTACGCAGTATTTT. Amino acid sequence: CASSLVSGTQYF.

The chain uses TRBV30 and TRBJ1-5; a possible D gene is TRBD1 (5 bases). The CDR3 has 15 amino acids. V was cut by 1 base and J by 7 bases, with 17 bases left in between. Germline V gene sequence: CDR1 GTSNPN, CDR2 SVGIG (reference sequence). DNA of the CDR3: TGTGCCTGGAGTGGGGGCAAGGGGTTGGACCAGCCCCAGCATTTT. It yields the protein CAWSGGKGLDQPQHF.

CDR3 coding DNA: TGTGCCAGCAGGCCCCGTGCCCTCACATACAATGAGCAGTTCTTC. Its translation is CASRPRALTYNEQFF. The gene calls are TRBV27 and TRBJ2-1; D gene uncertain. The V gene lost 6 bases and the J gene lost 4 bases, with 16 bases spanning the gap. The CDR3 sequence is 15 residues long. CDR1 and CDR2 (germline): MNHEY, SMNVEV (reference sequence).

This clone has only one observation. The gene calls are TRBV5-4 and TRBJ1-2, with TRBD1 matching 8 bases. CDR1 is SGHNT, CDR2 YYREEE, per germline (reference sequence). The CDR3 is 14 residues long. With V trimmed by 6 bases and J by 5 bases, 9 bases remained unmatched. This chain's CDR3 is CASTSDRVPYGYTF. CDR3 sequence (DNA): TGTGCCAGCACCTCGGACAGGGTTCCATATGGCTACACCTTC.

The chain has TRBV4-1 and TRBJ1-2; TRBD1 aligns across 8 bases. This CDR3 contains 16 residues. Germline-derived CDR1 and CDR2 are MGHRA and YSYEKL. Germline trimming cut 1 base from V and 7 bases from J; bases unmatched to any gene: 11. The CDR3 DNA follows: TGCGCCAGCAGCCAAGGGTGGGCCAGGGGGCCCATTGGCTACACCTTC. Its protein is CASSQGWARGPIGYTF.

This chain uses TRBV19 with TRBJ1-2; D is unclear. V lost 3 bases and J lost 1, with 12 bases in between. Germline V gene sequence: CDR1 LNHDA, CDR2 SQIVND (reference sequence). This CDR3 is 15 amino acids long. CDR3 nucleotide sequence: TGTGCCAGTAGTATCCCAGGATACTTTAACTATGGCTACACCTTC. Protein product: CASSIPGYFNYGYTF.

This clone came up once. The chain uses TRBV27 and TRBJ2-1; 8 nucleotides line up with TRBD1. The V gene end was trimmed by 2 bases and the J gene end by 6 bases; junction bases not matched to a gene: 6. The CDR3 is 15 residues long. CDR1 is MNHEY and CDR2 is SMNVEV in the germline V gene (reference sequence). Here the CDR3 DNA reads TGTGCCAGCAGTTTAACAGGACAGGGACCCAATGAGCAGTTCTTC. Its protein is CASSLTGQGPNEQFF.

This chain joins TRBV5-1 and TRBJ1-1; D unresolved. The germline V gene has CDR1 SGHRS and CDR2 YFSETQ. V lost 1 base to trimming and J lost 1 base, with 5 bases between them. The CDR3 sequence is 13 residues long. The CDR3, as DNA: TGCGCCAGCAGCTTGACGGGGAACACTGAAGCTTTCTTT. It codes for CASSLTGNTEAFF.

This chain uses TRBV12-3 or TRBV12-4 with TRBJ2-7, with D possibly TRBD1 on 6 matching bases. CDR3 length: 11 amino acids. V was pared by 3 bases and J by 6 bases, with 6 bases between. The chain's CDR3 is CASSLGAEQYF. The CDR3 bases are TGTGCCAGCAGTTTGGGGGCCGAGCAGTACTTC.

This chain connects TRBV19 to TRBJ2-1; 10 nucleotides match TRBD2. Germline-derived CDR1 and CDR2 are LNHDA and SQIVND (reference sequence). The CDR3 runs 16 residues. The junction had 11 bases not matched to a gene; V was cut back by 5 bases and J by 7 bases. CDR3 in amino acids: CASSSAPGLARNEQFF. DNA of the CDR3: TGTGCCAGTAGTTCCGCCCCGGGACTAGCGAGGAATGAGCAGTTCTTC.

The chain links TRBV2 to TRBJ1-4, with D uncertain. V was trimmed by 8 bases and J by 3 bases, leaving 13 bases between them. Germline CDR1 reads SNHLY; CDR2 reads FYNNEI. The CDR3 length is 14 residues. The CDR3 region is CASPVGPSNEKLFF. CDR3 bases: TGTGCCAGCCCCGTCGGCCCATCTAATGAAAAACTGTTTTTT.

This rearrangement joins TRBV27 to TRBJ1-6; D uncertain. V lost 5 bases and J 6 bases, leaving 20 bases between the germline ends. Germline V gives CDR1 MNHEY, CDR2 SMNVEV (reference sequence). This CDR3 region has 17 residues. CDR3 region: CASSKFPSIQFNSPLHF. CDR3 bases: TGTGCCAGCAGTAAATTCCCGAGTATACAGTTTAATTCACCCCTCCACTTT.

V usage is TRBV5-1 and J usage is TRBJ2-3; D possibly corresponds to TRBD1 (6 bases). CDR3 length equals 15 residues. CDR1 and CDR2 from the germline V gene are SGHRS and YFSETQ. Trimming took 0 bases from V and 4 from J, leaving 12 bases between them. CDR3 DNA: TGCGCCAGCAGCTTGGGATTACAGGGTGCAGATACGCAGTATTTT. Translated, it gives CASSLGLQGADTQYF.

The CDR3 nucleotides are TGTGCCAGCAGCCCACAGGTACCTAACTATGGCTACACCTTC. Encoded protein: CASSPQVPNYGYTF. The chain couples TRBV3-1 (or the pseudogene TRBV3-2) to TRBJ1-2, with D possibly being TRBD1 (5 bases). The CDR3 runs 14 residues. Trimming stripped 4 bases from V and 0 bases from J, with 9 bases between. Germline V lookup: CDR1 LGHDT, CDR2 YNNKEL (reference sequence).